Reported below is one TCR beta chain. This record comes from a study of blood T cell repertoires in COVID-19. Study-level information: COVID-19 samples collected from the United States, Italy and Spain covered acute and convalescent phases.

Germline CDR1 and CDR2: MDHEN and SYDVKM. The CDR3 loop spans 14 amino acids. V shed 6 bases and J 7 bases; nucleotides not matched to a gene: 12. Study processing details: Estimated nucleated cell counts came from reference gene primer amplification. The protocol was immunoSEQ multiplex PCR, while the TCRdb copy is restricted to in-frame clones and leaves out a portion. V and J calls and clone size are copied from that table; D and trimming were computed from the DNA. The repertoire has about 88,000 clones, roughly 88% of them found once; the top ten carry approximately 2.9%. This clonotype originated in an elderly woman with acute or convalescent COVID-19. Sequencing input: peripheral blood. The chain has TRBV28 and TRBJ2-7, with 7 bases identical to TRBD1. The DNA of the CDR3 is TGTGCCAGCAGCTTCGACAGGGTAAAAGAGGAGCAGTACTTC. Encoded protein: CASSFDRVKEEQYF.